This T cell receptor beta chain emerged from a study of blood T cells in healthy people across ages. Germline trimming cut 5 bases from V and 1 base from J; bases unmatched to any gene: 4. The CDR3 loop spans 15 amino acids. Germline V CDR1 and CDR2: SGHTA, FQGNSA. A J-beta primer mix and a sample-barcoded 5' primer were used in a second PCR of about 7 to 12 cycles. TCRdb re-derived calls from the 5' RACE reads in MiXCR, one entry per CDR3 protein. The data contain approximately 800,000 distinct CDR3 sequences, around 45% of them singletons. The chain recombines TRBV7-2 with TRBJ1-2; 10 nucleotides match TRBD1. This receptor was taken from an older man in good health. Sequenced material: blood. This CDR3 reads CASSPGTGVNYGYTF. CDR3 DNA sequence: TGTGCCAGCAGCCCAGGGACAGGGGTTAACTATGGCTACACCTTC.